Included here is one T cell receptor beta chain sequence, with context. Its binding antigen is unknown. Base qualities are not provided; no much larger clone lies one nucleotide away. The germline V gene provides CDR1 SNHLY and CDR2 FYNNEI. From the cysteine up to the phenylalanine, the CDR3 has a length of 14 residues. Just CDR3 DNA is preserved here, 42 bases in frame from base 1. V is shortened by 5 bases, J by 1 base, and the region joining them spans 11 bases. Every bulk PBMC sample was loaded with the same fixed amount of roughly 330 ng of DNA. TCR beta CDR3 sequences were amplified from genomic DNA with the immunoSEQ TCRb Assay kit following manufacturer instructions. The KAPA Library Quantification Kit for Illumina platforms was used to quantify pooled libraries by qPCR. Pooled libraries were clustered at roughly 0.6-1.1 pM and sequenced on an Illumina NextSeq 500. In the original analysis: Analysis of the TCR data relied on immunoSEQ ANALYZER and the R LymphoSeq package. A rearrangement efficiency score was calculated as productive divided by the sum of productive and non-productive CDR3 sequences. Clonality was assessed using the Gini coefficient and diversity using the Renyi index at alpha=1, with pairwise comparisons between timepoints within each patient. In LymphoSeq, clonal relatedness was computed using an edit distance of 3, and repertoire similarity was computed using the Bhattacharyya coefficient. To classify response, a linear discriminant analysis based on week-3 changes in clonality and diversity was built using the R MASS and caret packages. The clones in this table, taken by TCRdb from immuneACCESS, are in-frame only. Not every clone is retained; where verified, under half of the shortfall comes from an unresolved V gene, and the cause of the rest is unknown. V and J calls and clone size are copied from that table; D and trimming were computed from the DNA. This sample lists some 15,000 clones; 90% to 95% were detected once. Roughly 0.92% of the sample lies in the top ten.

Read against the paper, the sample's time point label means: week 3, after first cycle of checkpoint inhibitor. Blood samples were taken at two points: before treatment (T0) and at week 3 (W3), which came after the first cycle of checkpoint blockade. Except for two patients with rapid clinical progression, response was assessed 12 weeks after the first infusion by RECIST 1.1; disease control meant complete response, partial response or stable disease. Patients were excluded for prior systemic cancer treatment, concomitant immunosuppressant therapy or synchronous other active malignancies. Both bulk PBMC and plasma cell-free DNA were sequenced for TCR beta so that circulating cells and T cell turnover could be tracked. PBMC were isolated from blood with Lymphoprep and SepMate tubes, followed by red cell lysis. QIAamp DNA Blood Mini kits were used to extract DNA from both PBMC and sorted T cell subsets.

These data originate in a study of blood T cell dynamics during melanoma immunotherapy (dated by TCRdb to the early 2020s). About the full investigation: The patients had metastatic melanoma and were given first-line pembrolizumab or nivolumab plus ipilimumab as standard of care in the United Kingdom. The training cohort consisted of consecutive patients, while an additional independent group of patients from the same centre was pooled to form an external validation set. Peripheral T cell receptor repertoires of metastatic melanoma patients were profiled before and after one cycle of checkpoint inhibitor therapy to find early correlates of response.

General study outcomes and caveats: The study was unable to establish whether the T cell clones driving the repertoire changes were melanoma-specific or instead reflected general immune activation. The relatively small sample size was acknowledged as potentially limiting generalization of the results. A bifurcated reorganization of the PBMC repertoire at W3, with increased clonality or increased diversity, was observed in patients who later achieved disease control, unlike in progressors.

The source was blood, collected from a patient treated with checkpoint blockade. The chain is encoded by TRBV2 joined to TRBJ1-1, with the D gene uncertain. This receptor was obtained from a human donor with melanoma. For the CDR3, the sequence is CASSLLGENTEAFF. DNA sequence: TGTGCCAGCAGTTTGCTTGGCGAGAACACTGAAGCTTTCTTT.